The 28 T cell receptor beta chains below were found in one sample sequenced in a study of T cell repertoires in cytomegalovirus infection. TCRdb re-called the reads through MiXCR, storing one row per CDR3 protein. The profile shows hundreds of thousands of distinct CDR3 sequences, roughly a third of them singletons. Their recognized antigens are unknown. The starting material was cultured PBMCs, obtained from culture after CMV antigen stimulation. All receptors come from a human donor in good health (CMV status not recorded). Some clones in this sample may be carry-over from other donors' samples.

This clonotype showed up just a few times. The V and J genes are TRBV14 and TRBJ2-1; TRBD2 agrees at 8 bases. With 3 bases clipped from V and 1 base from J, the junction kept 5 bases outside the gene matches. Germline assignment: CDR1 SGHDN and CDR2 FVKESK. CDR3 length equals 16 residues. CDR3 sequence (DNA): TGTGCCAGCAGCCAGATAGCGGGAACTTCCTACAATGAGCAGTTCTTC. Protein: CASSQIAGTSYNEQFF.

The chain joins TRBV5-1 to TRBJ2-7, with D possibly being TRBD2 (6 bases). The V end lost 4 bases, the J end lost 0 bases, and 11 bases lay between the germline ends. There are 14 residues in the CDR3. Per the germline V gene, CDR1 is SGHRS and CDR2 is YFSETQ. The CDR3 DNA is TGCGCCAGCAGCACGGGACTTTCCTCCTACGAGCAGTACTTC. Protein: CASSTGLSSYEQYF.

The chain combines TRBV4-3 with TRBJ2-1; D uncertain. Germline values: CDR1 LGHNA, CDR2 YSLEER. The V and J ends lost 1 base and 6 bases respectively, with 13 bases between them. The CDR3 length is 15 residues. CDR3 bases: TGCGCCAGCAGCCAAGGGTACTCTTACCTCAATGAGCAGTTCTTC. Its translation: CASSQGYSYLNEQFF.

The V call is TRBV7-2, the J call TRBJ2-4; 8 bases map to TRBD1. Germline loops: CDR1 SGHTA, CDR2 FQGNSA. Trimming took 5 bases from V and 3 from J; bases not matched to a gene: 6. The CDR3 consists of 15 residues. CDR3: CASSPGQVIKNIQYF. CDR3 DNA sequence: TGTGCCAGCAGCCCGGGACAGGTCATCAAAAACATTCAGTACTTC.

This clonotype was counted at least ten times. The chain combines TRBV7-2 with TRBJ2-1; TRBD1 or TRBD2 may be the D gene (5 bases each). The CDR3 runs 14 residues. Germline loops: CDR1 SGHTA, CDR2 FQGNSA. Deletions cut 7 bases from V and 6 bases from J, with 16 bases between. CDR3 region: CASTRPGRFNEQFF. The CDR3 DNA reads TGTGCCAGCACCCGACCGGGACGCTTCAATGAGCAGTTCTTC. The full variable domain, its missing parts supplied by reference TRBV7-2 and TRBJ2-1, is GAGVSQSPSNKVTEKGKDVELRCDPISGHTALYWYRQSLGQGLEFLIYFQGNSAPDKSGLPSDRFSAERTGGSVSTLTIQRTQQEDSAVYLCASTRPGRFNEQFFGPGTRLTVL.

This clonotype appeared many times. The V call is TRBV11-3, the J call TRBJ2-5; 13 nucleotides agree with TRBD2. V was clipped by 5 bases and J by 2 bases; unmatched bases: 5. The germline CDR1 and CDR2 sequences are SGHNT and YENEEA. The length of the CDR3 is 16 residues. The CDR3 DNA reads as TGTGCCAGCAGCCTAGGACTAGCGGGAGATCAAGAGACCCAGTACTTC. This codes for CASSLGLAGDQETQYF.

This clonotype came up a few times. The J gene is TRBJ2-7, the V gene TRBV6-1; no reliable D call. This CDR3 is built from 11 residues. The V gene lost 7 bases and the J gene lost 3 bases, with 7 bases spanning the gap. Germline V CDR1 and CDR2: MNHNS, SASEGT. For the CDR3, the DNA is TGTGCCAGCATTAATTACTACGAGCAGTACTTC. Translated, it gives CASINYYEQYF.

The chain's CDR3 is CASSFAWISNEQFF. In DNA, the CDR3 is TGTGCCAGCAGCTTTGCCTGGATCTCCAATGAGCAGTTCTTC. V is TRBV5-6 and J is TRBJ2-1; D gene unclear. Germline lookup yields CDR1 SGHDT and CDR2 YYEEEE. The CDR3 runs 14 residues. The V gene lost 2 bases and the J gene lost 6 bases, with 12 bases spanning the gap.

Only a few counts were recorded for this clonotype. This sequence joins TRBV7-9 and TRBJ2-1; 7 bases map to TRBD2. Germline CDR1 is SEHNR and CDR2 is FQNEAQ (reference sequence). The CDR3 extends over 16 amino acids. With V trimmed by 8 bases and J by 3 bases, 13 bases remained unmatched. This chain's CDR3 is CASGGEPGLFYNEQFF. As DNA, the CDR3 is TGTGCCAGCGGCGGAGAGCCGGGACTATTCTACAATGAGCAGTTCTTC.

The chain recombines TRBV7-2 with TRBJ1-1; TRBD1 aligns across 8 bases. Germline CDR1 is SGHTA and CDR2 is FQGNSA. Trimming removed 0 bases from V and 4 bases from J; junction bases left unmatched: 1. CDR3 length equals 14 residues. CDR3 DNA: TGTGCCAGCAGCTTAGCGACAGGGGTCACTGAAGCTTTCTTT. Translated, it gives CASSLATGVTEAFF.

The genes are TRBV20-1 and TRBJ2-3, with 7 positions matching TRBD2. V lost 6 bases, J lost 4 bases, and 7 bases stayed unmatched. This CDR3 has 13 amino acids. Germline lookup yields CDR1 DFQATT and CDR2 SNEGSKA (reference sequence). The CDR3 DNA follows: TGCAGTGCCGAGAGCGGGGACGCAGATACGCAGTATTTT. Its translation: CSAESGDADTQYF.

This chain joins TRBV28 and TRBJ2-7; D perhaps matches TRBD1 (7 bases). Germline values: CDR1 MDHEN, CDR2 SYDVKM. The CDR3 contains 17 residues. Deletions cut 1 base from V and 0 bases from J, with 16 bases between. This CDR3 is CASSLSAGGFGSYEQYF. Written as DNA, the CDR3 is TGTGCCAGCAGTTTATCCGCAGGGGGGTTTGGCTCCTACGAGCAGTACTTC.

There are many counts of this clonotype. The CDR3 DNA sequence: TGTGCCAGCAGCTTCGTGGGTAGCTCCTACAATGAGCAGTTCTTC. This gives the protein CASSFVGSSYNEQFF. The chain combines TRBV7-8 with TRBJ2-1; D uncertain. Germline assignment: CDR1 SGHVS and CDR2 FQNEAQ. The CDR3 contains 15 residues. V was clipped by 3 bases and J by 0 bases, with 9 bases between them.

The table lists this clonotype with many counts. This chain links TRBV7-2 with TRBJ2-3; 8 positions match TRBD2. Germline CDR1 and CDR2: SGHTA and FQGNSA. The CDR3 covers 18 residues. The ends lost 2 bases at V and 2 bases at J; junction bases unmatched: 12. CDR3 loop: CASSLRRSSGFSTDTQYF. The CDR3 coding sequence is TGTGCCAGCAGCTTAAGGCGGTCTAGCGGGTTCTCCACAGATACGCAGTATTTT.

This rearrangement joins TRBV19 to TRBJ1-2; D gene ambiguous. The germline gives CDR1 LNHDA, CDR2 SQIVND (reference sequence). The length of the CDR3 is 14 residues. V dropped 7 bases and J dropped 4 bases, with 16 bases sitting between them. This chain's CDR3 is CASTWGVESYGYTF. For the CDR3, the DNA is TGTGCCAGTACCTGGGGTGTGGAGAGCTATGGCTACACCTTC.

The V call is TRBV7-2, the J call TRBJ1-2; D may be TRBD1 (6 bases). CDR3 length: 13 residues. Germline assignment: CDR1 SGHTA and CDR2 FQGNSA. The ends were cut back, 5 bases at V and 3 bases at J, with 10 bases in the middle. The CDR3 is CASSRRTDYGYTF. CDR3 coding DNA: TGTGCCAGCAGCCGCAGGACAGACTATGGCTACACCTTC.

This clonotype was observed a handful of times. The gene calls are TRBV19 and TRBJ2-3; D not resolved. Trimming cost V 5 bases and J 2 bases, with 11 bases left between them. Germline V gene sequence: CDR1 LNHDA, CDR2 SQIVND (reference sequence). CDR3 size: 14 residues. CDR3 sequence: CASSFGPLTDTQYF. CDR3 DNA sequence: TGTGCCAGTAGTTTCGGACCCCTCACAGATACGCAGTATTTT.

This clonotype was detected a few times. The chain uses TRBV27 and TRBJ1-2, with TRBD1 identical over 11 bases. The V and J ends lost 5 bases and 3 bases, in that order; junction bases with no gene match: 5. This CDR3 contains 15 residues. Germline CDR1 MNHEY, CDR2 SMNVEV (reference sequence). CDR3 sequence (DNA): TGTGCCAGCAGTCCCTGGGGACAGGGGGACTATGGCTACACCTTC. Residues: CASSPWGQGDYGYTF.

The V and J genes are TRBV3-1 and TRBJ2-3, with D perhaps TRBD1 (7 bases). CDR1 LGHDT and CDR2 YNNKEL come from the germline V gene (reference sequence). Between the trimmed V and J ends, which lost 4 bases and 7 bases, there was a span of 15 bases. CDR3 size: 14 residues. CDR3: CASSPVRGVNTQYF. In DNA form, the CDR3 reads TGTGCCAGCAGCCCGGTCAGGGGGGTAAATACGCAGTATTTT.

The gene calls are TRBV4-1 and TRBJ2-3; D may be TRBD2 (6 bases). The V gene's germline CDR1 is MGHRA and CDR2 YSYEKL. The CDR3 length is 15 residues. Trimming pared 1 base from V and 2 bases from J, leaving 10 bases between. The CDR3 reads CASSQGSGYTDTQYF. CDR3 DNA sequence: TGCGCCAGCAGCCAAGGTAGCGGTTACACAGATACGCAGTATTTT.

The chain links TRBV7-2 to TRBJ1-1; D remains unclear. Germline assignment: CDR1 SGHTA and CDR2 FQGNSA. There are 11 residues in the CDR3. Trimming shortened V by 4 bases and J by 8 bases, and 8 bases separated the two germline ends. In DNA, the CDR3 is TGTGCCAGCAGCTCCCGGTTCGAAGCTTTCTTT. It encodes CASSSRFEAFF. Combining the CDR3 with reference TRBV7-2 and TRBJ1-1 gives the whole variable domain GAGVSQSPSNKVTEKGKDVELRCDPISGHTALYWYRQSLGQGLEFLIYFQGNSAPDKSGLPSDRFSAERTGGSVSTLTIQRTQQEDSAVYLCASSSRFEAFFGQGTRLTVV.

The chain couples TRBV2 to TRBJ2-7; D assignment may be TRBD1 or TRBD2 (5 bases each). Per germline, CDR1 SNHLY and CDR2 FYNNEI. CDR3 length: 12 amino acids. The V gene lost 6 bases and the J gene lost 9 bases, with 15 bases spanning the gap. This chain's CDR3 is CASSSEGTPQYV. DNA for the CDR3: TGTGCCAGCAGCTCAGAGGGGACGCCGCAGTACGTC.

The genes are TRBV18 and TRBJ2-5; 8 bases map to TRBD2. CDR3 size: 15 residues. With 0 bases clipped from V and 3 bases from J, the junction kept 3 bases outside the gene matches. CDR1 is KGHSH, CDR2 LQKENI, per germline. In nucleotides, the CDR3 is TGTGCCAGCTCACCACCCGGGACTAGAGAAGAGACCCAGTACTTC. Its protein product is CASSPPGTREETQYF.

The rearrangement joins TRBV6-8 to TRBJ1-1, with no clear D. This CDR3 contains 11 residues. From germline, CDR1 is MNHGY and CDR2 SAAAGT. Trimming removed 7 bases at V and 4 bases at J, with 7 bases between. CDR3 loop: CASIGATEAFF. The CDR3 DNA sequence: TGTGCCAGCATCGGTGCCACTGAAGCTTTCTTT.

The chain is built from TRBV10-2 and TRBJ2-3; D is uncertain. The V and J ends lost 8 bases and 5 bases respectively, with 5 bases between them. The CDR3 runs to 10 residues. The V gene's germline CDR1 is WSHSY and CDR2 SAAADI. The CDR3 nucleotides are TGCGCCAGCGGCAGAGATACGCAGTATTTT. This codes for CASGRDTQYF.

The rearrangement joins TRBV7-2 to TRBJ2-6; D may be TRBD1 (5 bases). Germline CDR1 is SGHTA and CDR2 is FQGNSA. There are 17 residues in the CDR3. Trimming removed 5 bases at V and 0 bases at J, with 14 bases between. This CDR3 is CASSLRQPLSGANVLTF. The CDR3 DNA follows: TGTGCCAGCAGCCTAAGACAGCCGCTCTCTGGGGCCAACGTCCTGACTTTC.

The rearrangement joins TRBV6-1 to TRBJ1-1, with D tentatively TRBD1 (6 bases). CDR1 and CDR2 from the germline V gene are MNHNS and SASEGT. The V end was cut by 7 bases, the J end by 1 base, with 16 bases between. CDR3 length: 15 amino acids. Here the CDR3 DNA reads TGTGCCAGCATTATTCGGGGGCTAAGGAACACTGAAGCTTTCTTT. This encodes CASIIRGLRNTEAFF.

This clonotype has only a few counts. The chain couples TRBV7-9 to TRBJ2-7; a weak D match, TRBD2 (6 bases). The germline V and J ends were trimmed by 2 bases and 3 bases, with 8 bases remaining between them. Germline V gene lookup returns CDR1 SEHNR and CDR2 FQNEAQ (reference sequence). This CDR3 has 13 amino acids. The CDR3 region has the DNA TGTGCCAGCAGCTTATTTAGCGGCTACGAGCAGTACGTC. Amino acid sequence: CASSLFSGYEQYV.